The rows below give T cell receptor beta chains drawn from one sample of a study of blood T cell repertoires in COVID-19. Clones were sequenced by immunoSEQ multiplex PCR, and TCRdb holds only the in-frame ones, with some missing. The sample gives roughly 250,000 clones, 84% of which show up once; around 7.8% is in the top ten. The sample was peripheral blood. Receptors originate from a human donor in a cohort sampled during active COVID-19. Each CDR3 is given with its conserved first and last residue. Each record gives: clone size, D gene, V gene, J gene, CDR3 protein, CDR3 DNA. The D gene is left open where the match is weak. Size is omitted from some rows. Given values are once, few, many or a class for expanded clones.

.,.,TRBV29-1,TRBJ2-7,CSVELPGNILRQQYF,TGCAGCGTCGAGCTCCCCGGGAATATTTTACGGCAGCAGTACTTC
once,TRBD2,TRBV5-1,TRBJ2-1,CASSLGGGAHEQFF,TGCGCCAGCAGCTTAGGCGGGGGGGCGCATGAGCAGTTCTTC
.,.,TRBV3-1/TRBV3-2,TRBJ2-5,CASSQDNSWAEGTQYF,TGTGCCAGCAGCCAAGATAATAGTTGGGCAGAGGGGACCCAGTACTTC
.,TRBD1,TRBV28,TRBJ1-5,CASSLHTGQGGNQPQHF,TGTGCCAGCAGTTTACACACGGGACAGGGGGGAAATCAGCCCCAGCATTTT
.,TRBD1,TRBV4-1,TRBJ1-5,CASSQTGNSNQPQHF,TGCGCCAGCAGCCAGACAGGGAATAGCAATCAGCCCCAGCATTTT
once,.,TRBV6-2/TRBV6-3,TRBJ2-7,CASSYGRGGWQYF,TGTGCCAGCAGTTACGGCAGAGGCGGGTGGCAGTACTTC
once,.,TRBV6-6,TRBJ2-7,CASSFGPNSYEQYF,TGTGCCAGCAGTTTTGGGCCTAACTCCTACGAGCAGTACTTC
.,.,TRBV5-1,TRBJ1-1,CASSLGNRLNTEAFF,TGCGCCAGCAGCTTGGGGAACAGACTGAACACTGAAGCTTTCTTT
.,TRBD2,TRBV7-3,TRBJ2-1,CASSLPRGGRDEQFF,TGTGCCAGCAGCTTACCTCGGGGAGGGAGGGATGAGCAGTTCTTC
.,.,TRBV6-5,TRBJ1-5,CASTRGGAGNQPQHF,TGTGCCAGCACCAGAGGGGGGGCTGGAAATCAGCCCCAGCATTTT
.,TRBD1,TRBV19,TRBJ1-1,CASSAGGNTEAFF,TGTGCCAGTAGTGCAGGGGGGAACACTGAAGCTTTCTTT
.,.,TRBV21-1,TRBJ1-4,CASSKKGAQRSNEKLFF,TGTGCCAGCAGCAAGAAGGGGGCGCAAAGGTCGAATGAAAAACTGTTTTTT
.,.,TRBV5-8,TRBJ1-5,CASRLDRYQPQHF,TGTGCCAGCAGACTGGACAGATATCAGCCCCAGCATTTT
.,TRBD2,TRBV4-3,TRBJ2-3,CASSQDRMGGLDTQYF,TGCGCCAGCAGCCAAGATCGAATGGGGGGGTTGGATACGCAGTATTTT
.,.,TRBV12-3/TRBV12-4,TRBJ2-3,CASSLVPNTQYF,TGTGCCAGCAGTTTAGTCCCTAATACGCAGTATTTT
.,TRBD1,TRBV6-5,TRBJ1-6,CASTGQGFSPLHF,TGTGCCAGCACCGGACAGGGGTTTTCACCCCTCCACTTT
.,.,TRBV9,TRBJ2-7,CASSVEVGRGEQYF,TGTGCCAGCAGCGTAGAGGTGGGGCGCGGCGAGCAGTACTTC
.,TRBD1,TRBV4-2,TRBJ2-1,CASSQGAGTDRDEQFF,TGTGCCAGCAGCCAAGGGGCCGGGACAGATAGGGATGAGCAGTTCTTC
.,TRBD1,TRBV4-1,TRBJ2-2,CASSQGQGRNTGELFF,TGCGCCAGCAGCCAAGGACAGGGTAGAAACACCGGGGAGCTGTTTTTT
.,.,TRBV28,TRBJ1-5,CASSPLRDIQPQHF,TGTGCCAGCAGTCCTCTCCGGGACATCCAGCCCCAGCATTTT
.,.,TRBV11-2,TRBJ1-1,CASSYGTFDPEAFF,TGTGCCAGCAGCTACGGGACATTTGATCCCGAGGCTTTCTTT
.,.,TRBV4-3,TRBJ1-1,CASSQEARVGVTEAFF,TGCGCCAGCAGCCAAGAAGCACGGGTAGGGGTCACTGAAGCTTTCTTT
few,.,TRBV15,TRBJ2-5,CATSNGGKETQYF,TGTGCCACCAGCAACGGGGGAAAAGAGACCCAGTACTTC
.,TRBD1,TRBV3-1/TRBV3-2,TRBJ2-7,CASSHVPGQTYYEQYF,TGTGCCAGCAGCCACGTCCCGGGACAGACCTACTACGAGCAGTACTTC
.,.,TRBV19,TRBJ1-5,CASSIRDTNQPQHF,TGTGCCAGTAGTATACGAGACACTAATCAGCCCCAGCATTTT
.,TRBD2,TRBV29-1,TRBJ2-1,CSVDSSGGYNEQFF,TGCAGCGTTGATTCTAGCGGGGGTTACAATGAGCAGTTCTTC
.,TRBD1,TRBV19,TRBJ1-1,CASSIGWRTGANTEAFF,TGTGCCAGTAGTATAGGGTGGAGGACAGGCGCGAACACTGAAGCTTTCTTT
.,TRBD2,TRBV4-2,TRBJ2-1,CASSQEETSEYNEQFF,TGTGCCAGCAGCCAAGAAGAAACTAGCGAGTACAATGAGCAGTTCTTC
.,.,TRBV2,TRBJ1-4,CASRPGRGNEKLFF,TGTGCCAGCAGACCCGGAAGGGGGAATGAAAAACTGTTTTTT
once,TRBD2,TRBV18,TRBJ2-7,CASSPPSLAGGNEQYF,TGTGCCAGCTCACCACCCTCACTAGCGGGGGGGAACGAGCAGTACTTC
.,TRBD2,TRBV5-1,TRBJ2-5,CASSAGLAGAFMETQYF,TGCGCCAGCAGCGCGGGGCTAGCGGGAGCCTTTATGGAGACCCAGTACTTC